The 11 T cell receptor beta chains reported below all come from one sample, sequenced in a study of neurological immune-mediated disorders. One entry per CDR3 protein, called by TCRdb with MiXCR from the 5' RACE reads. This table holds around 20,000 distinct CDR3 sequences, around 13% found once. Source material: CD4+ T cells from blood. Source of these receptors: a woman aged 60-75 years with HTLV-1-associated myelopathy (HAM/TSP).

This clonotype has at least ten counts. The V and J genes are TRBV20-1 and TRBJ2-7; 11 positions agree with TRBD1. The CDR3 extends over 14 amino acids. The ends lost 5 bases at V and 5 bases at J; junction bases unmatched: 8. Germline loops: CDR1 DFQATT, CDR2 SNEGSKA (reference sequence). The CDR3 here is CSAPSGTGGNEQYF. CDR3 DNA sequence: TGCAGTGCTCCCAGCGGGACAGGGGGGAACGAGCAGTACTTC.

This clonotype appeared many times. The rearrangement links TRBV7-2 to TRBJ2-7, with TRBD1 matching 12 bases. V lost 3 bases and J lost 4; bases outside the gene matches: 1. The germline gives CDR1 SGHTA, CDR2 FQGNSA. This CDR3 has 14 residues. In nucleotides, the CDR3 is TGTGCCAGCAGCTTGGGACAGGGGGCTTACGAGCAGTACTTC. This codes for CASSLGQGAYEQYF. Full variable domain (outside the CDR3, taken from reference TRBV7-2 and TRBJ2-7): GAGVSQSPSNKVTEKGKDVELRCDPISGHTALYWYRQSLGQGLEFLIYFQGNSAPDKSGLPSDRFSAERTGGSVSTLTIQRTQQEDSAVYLCASSLGQGAYEQYFGPGTRLTVT.

This clonotype was counted many times. The chain joins TRBV4-1 to TRBJ2-5, with TRBD1 matching 7 bases. Germline lookup yields CDR1 MGHRA and CDR2 YSYEKL. The junction had 3 bases not matched to a gene; V was cut back by 0 bases and J by 5 bases. The CDR3 totals 14 residues. The CDR3 DNA reads as TGCGCCAGCAGCCAAGAAAGGGGGCGGGAGACCCAGTACTTC. Protein sequence: CASSQERGRETQYF.

Ten or more counts support this clonotype. A read error is possible here, since a much larger clone lies one base away. As DNA, the CDR3 is TGTGCCAGCAGCTTAGGTCGGCGGTTCACAGATACGCAGTATTTT. As protein: CASSLGRRFTDTQYF. The V and J genes are TRBV7-8 and TRBJ2-3; no clear D gene. Per the germline V gene, CDR1 is SGHVS and CDR2 is FQNEAQ. V lost 1 base and J lost 2, with 10 bases in between. The CDR3 loop spans 15 amino acids.

Ten or more counts support this clonotype. The chain joins TRBV20-1 to TRBJ2-7; D not certain. Germline CDR1 is DFQATT and CDR2 is SNEGSKA (reference sequence). Trimming took off 5 bases at V and 3 bases at J, with 8 bases between the two ends. This CDR3 spans 11 amino acids. The CDR3 nucleotides are TGCAGTGCTTCCGACAACTACGAGCAGTACTTC. Amino acids: CSASDNYEQYF.

This clonotype was detected ten times or more. The chain employs TRBV5-1 and TRBJ2-4; 7 bases fit TRBD1. This CDR3 has 15 residues. The V gene end was trimmed by 4 bases and the J gene end by 3 bases; junction bases not matched to a gene: 7. Germline CDR1 reads SGHRS; CDR2 reads YFSETQ. The CDR3 loop reads CASSPGQLIKNIQYF. CDR3 DNA sequence: TGCGCCAGCAGCCCGGGACAGTTGATCAAAAACATTCAGTACTTC.

In this sample, this clonotype turned up many times. CDR3 residues: CASSLDYEQYF. CDR3 sequence (DNA): TGTGCCAGCAGCTTAGACTACGAGCAGTACTTC. The chain employs TRBV7-2 and TRBJ2-7; D unclear. The V gene lost 1 base and the J gene lost 3 bases, with 1 base spanning the gap. The length of the CDR3 is 11 residues. Germline CDR1 reads SGHTA; CDR2 reads FQGNSA.

About this clonotype: The junction does not match germline at one end; this may be a read error. The chain is built from TRBV5-1 and TRBJ2-3, with 10 bases that match TRBD2. The CDR3 length is 16 residues. The V gene's germline CDR1 is SGHRS and CDR2 YFSETQ. The CDR3: CASSLGGLADRDTQYF. The DNA of the CDR3 is TGCGCCAGCAGTTTGGGAGGACTAGCGGATAGAGATACGCAGTATTTT.

The J gene is TRBJ1-6, the V gene TRBV29-1; a weak D match, TRBD1 (6 bases). CDR3 size: 13 residues. Germline assignment: CDR1 SQVTM and CDR2 ANQGSEA. V gave up 4 bases and J gave up 7 bases, with 11 bases separating them. This CDR3 reads CSVAQGSNSPLHF. CDR3 nucleotide sequence: TGCAGCGTTGCACAGGGTTCGAATTCACCCCTCCACTTT.

This clonotype has a count of ten or more. This chain joins TRBV4-2 and TRBJ2-7; D is unresolved. Germline V gene lookup returns CDR1 LGHNA and CDR2 YNFKEQ. Trimming took off 0 bases at V and 0 bases at J, with 0 bases between the two ends. The CDR3 has 12 residues. CDR3 protein: CASSQDSYEQYF. CDR3 DNA: TGTGCCAGCAGCCAAGACTCCTACGAGCAGTACTTC.

This clonotype was observed at least ten times. The chain recombines TRBV4-1 with TRBJ2-7; D may correspond to TRBD1 or TRBD2 (5 bases each). The CDR3 covers 17 residues. Germline V gene data show CDR1 as MGHRA and CDR2 as YSYEKL. Trimming removed 0 bases from V and 1 base from J, with 16 bases in between. CDR3 nucleotides: TGCGCCAGCAGCCAAGATCTCCAACGGGGCCCATCCTACGAGCAGTACTTC. Translation gives CASSQDLQRGPSYEQYF.